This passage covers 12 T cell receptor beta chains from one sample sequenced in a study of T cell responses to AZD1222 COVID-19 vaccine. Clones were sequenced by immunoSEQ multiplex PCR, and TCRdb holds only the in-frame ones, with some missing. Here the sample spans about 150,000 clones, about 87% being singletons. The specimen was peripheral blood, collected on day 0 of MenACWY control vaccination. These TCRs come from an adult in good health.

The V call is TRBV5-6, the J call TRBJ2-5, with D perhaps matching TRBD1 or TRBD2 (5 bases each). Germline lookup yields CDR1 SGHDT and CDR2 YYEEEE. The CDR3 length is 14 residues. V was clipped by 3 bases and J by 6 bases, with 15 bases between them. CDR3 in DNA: TGTGCCAGCAGCTCTCGGGACCGAGGGCAGACCCAGTACTTC. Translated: CASSSRDRGQTQYF.

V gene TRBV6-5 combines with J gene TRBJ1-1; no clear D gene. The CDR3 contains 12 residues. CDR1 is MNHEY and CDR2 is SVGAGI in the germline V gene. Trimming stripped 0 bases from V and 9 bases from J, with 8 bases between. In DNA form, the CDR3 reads TGTGCCAGCAGTTACTCGGACCAGCAAGCTTTCTTT. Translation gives CASSYSDQQAFF.

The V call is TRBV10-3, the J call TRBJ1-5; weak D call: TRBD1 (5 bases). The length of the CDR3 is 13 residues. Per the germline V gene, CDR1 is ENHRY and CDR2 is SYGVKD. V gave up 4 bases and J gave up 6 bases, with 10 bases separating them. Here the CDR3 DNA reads TGTGCCATCAGTGCAAAGGGGAGTCAGCCCCAGCATTTT. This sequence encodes CAISAKGSQPQHF.

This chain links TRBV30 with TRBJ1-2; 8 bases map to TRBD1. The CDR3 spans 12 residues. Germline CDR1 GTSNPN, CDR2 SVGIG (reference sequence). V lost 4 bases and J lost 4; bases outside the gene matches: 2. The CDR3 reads CAWNQGAYGYTF. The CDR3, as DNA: TGTGCCTGGAATCAGGGGGCCTATGGCTACACCTTC.

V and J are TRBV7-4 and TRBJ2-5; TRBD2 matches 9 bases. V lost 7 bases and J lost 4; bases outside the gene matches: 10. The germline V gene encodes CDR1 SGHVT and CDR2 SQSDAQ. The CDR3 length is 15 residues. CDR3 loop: CASTSWGREGETQYF. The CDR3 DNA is TGTGCCAGCACGTCTTGGGGGCGGGAGGGAGAGACCCAGTACTTC.

The CDR3 DNA is TGTGCCAGCAGCCAAGGGCGGAATAATTCACCCCTCCACTTT. Its protein is CASSQGRNNSPLHF. The chain employs TRBV3-1 (or the pseudogene TRBV3-2) and TRBJ1-6; no firm D call. Germline lookup yields CDR1 LGHDT and CDR2 YNNKEL (reference sequence). V lost 1 base, J lost 5 bases, and 6 bases lay in between. There are 14 residues in the CDR3.

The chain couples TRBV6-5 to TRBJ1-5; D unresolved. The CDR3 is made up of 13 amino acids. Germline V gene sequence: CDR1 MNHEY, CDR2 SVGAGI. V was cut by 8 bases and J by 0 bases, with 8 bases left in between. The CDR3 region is CASSRDSNQPQHF. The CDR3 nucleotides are TGTGCCAGCTCTCGGGATAGCAATCAGCCCCAGCATTTT.

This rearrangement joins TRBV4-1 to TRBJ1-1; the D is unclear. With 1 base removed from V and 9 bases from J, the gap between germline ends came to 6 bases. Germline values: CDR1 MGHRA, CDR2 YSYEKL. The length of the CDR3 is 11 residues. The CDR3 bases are TGCGCCAGCAGCCAAGGCAGGAAAGCTTTCTTT. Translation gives CASSQGRKAFF.

CDR3 protein: CASSEEDRGGTEAFF. The CDR3 nucleotides are TGTGCCAGCAGTGAGGAGGACAGGGGGGGGACTGAAGCTTTCTTT. The chain joins TRBV6-4 to TRBJ1-1, with 10 positions matching TRBD1. This CDR3 spans 15 amino acids. V gave up 3 bases and J gave up 5 bases; unmatched junction bases: 6. Germline V lookup: CDR1 MRHNA, CDR2 SNTAGT.

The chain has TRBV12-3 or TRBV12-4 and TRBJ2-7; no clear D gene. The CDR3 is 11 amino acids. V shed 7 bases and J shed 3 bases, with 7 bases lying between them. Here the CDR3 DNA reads TGTGCCAGCAAAGGTTTCTACGAGCAGTACTTC. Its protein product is CASKGFYEQYF.

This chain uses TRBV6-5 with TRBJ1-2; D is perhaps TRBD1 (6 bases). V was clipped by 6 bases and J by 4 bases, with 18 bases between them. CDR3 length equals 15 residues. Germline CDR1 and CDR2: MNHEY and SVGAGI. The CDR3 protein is CASRRIQGGPYGYTF. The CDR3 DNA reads TGTGCCAGCAGACGGATACAGGGAGGACCCTATGGCTACACCTTC.

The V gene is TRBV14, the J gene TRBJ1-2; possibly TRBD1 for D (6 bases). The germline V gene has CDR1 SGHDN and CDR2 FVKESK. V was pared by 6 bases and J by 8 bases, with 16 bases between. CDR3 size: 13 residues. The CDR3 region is CASRGTTTMGYTF. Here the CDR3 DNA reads TGTGCCAGCAGGGGGACAACCACCATGGGCTACACCTTC.